This is a list of T cell receptor beta chains from one sample in a study of CXCR3-negative and CXCR3-positive naive CD8 T cells. TCRdb reprocessed the 5' RACE reads and keeps a single row for each CDR3 protein, giving no DNA. The sample holds around 52,000 distinct CDR3 sequences. The sample taken for sequencing was memory CD8+ T cells from blood. These receptors came from a human donor in good health. Some clones in this sample may be carry-over from other donors' samples. Each CDR3 is given with its conserved first and last residue. Only some rows state a clone size, as once, few, many or a class for expanded clones.

TRBJ2-3 TRBV5-1 - CASSEVRGITSTDTQYF
TRBJ2-1 TRBV11-2 - CASSFGNNEQFF
TRBJ1-5 TRBV5-1 - CASRAGAGSNQPQHF
TRBJ2-4 TRBV9 - CASSASPARRNIQYF
TRBJ1-2 TRBV10-1 - CASSESGLPNYGYTF
TRBJ2-2 TRBV29-1 - CSVVPLTDTNTGELFF
TRBJ2-3 TRBV7-9 - CASLGAGRLDTQYF
TRBJ2-1 TRBV5-1 - CASSRRTGSYNEQFF
TRBJ2-7 TRBV28 - CASSSSNAPYEQYF
TRBJ1-1 TRBV20-1 - CSARPSRGTEAFF
TRBJ2-3 TRBV6-5 - CASTSGQGFDTQYF
TRBJ2-1 TRBV28 - CASSRLRPEDEQFF
TRBJ1-1 TRBV5-1 - CASSLTAFPEAFF
TRBJ2-1 TRBV9 - CASSVGRKEQFF
TRBJ2-7 TRBV20-1 - CSASAAGESYEQYF
TRBJ2-4 TRBV11-2 - CASSLGLAGGSQNIQYF
TRBJ1-1 TRBV29-1 - CSVGQYNTEAFF
TRBJ1-5 TRBV7-8 - CASSYRDREAQPQHF
TRBJ2-2 TRBV20-1 - CSARDYWGSASTGELFF
TRBJ2-1 TRBV12-3/TRBV12-4 - CASSPRHSYNEQFF
TRBJ1-4 TRBV29-1 - CSVDVSGDEKLFF
TRBJ1-1 TRBV25-1 - CASSDVQGAFTNTEAFF
TRBJ2-1 TRBV20-1 - CSARDLGRYNEQFF
TRBJ2-3 TRBV11-2 - CASSSDGGAGVDTQYF
TRBJ2-7 TRBV4-1 - CASSLGLAPSEQYF
TRBJ2-7 TRBV6-1 - CASSTRTGTGSHEQYF
TRBJ2-7 TRBV5-1 - CASSLRTSGIHEQYF
TRBJ1-2 TRBV9 - CASSGFPTGTPYGYTF
TRBJ1-3 TRBV27 - CASSPYDRGVSGNTIYF
TRBJ1-5 TRBV5-1 - CASSITGDGNQPQHF
TRBJ2-1 TRBV6-1 - CASSRDSSYNEQFF
TRBJ2-7 TRBV6-2/TRBV6-3 - CASSYSPLATPYEQYF
TRBJ1-1 TRBV28 - CASSPTLGAATEAFF
TRBJ1-1 TRBV7-2 - CASSGRTGWDTEAFF
TRBJ2-1 TRBV6-5 - CASSRRDSYNEQFF
TRBJ1-1 TRBV7-9 - CASSLWGGSTEAFF
TRBJ2-1 TRBV6-4 medium-sized CASSVLAEGGNEQFF
TRBJ2-5 TRBV7-7 - CASSLGDRGEETQYF
TRBJ2-1 TRBV3-1 - CASSQEGVTGGEFF
TRBJ2-1 TRBV29-1 - CSVEGEGSSSYNEQFF
TRBJ2-1 TRBV7-3 - CASSPAGGGNNEQFF
TRBJ2-4 TRBV7-9 - CASSLGADYLVTGVKNIQYF
TRBJ2-1 TRBV29-1 - CSVEDPARGAYNEQFF
TRBJ1-1 TRBV7-9 - CASINRGHPEAFF
TRBJ2-7 TRBV29-1 - CSVVVRSSYEQYF
TRBJ2-7 TRBV4-3 - CASSHSAGDTYEQYF
TRBJ2-1 TRBV7-9 - CASSLERESYNEQFF
TRBJ2-7 TRBV29-1 - CSVLMIRDMGRDEQYF
TRBJ2-1 TRBV3-1 - CASSQGGLGSFF
TRBJ1-2 TRBV28 - CASSLGRAGYTF
TRBJ1-2 TRBV6-6 - CASSYSRGGAYGYTF
TRBJ2-1 TRBV7-2 - CASSLLIRGNEQFF
TRBJ1-5 TRBV6-6 - CASSYSQGTQPQHF
TRBJ2-5 TRBV4-1 - CASSQDWQETQYF
TRBJ2-4 TRBV7-9 - CASSPGSEAKNIQYF
TRBJ1-4 TRBV10-3 - CAISEQDRDPFEKLFF